This T cell receptor beta chain was observed in a study of blood T cell repertoires in COVID-19. Study summary: Sites in the United States, Italy and Spain provided acute and convalescent COVID-19 samples. T cells, B-cell-depleted T cells, or PBMCs provided the cDNA or gDNA that served as material.

Original analysis: Amplification of reference gene primers provided the estimated nucleated cell counts. The method was immunoSEQ multiplex PCR; TCRdb's version includes in-frame clones alone and lacks a portion of them. That table furnishes V, J and clone size, whereas the DNA furnished D and trimming. Here the sample spans fewer than 300,000 clones, approximately 90% being singletons. Followed over time, Seattle patients had been enrolled while infection was active. Sequencing input: peripheral blood. The receptor was derived from a young woman with COVID-19, enrolled during active disease.

DNA for the CDR3: TGTGCCAGCAGTTTGGGCGAAACTAATGAAAAACTGTTTTTT. This encodes CASSLGETNEKLFF. The chain joins TRBV28 to TRBJ1-4; D is uncertain. Per germline, CDR1 MDHEN and CDR2 SYDVKM. The length of the CDR3 is 14 residues. V was clipped by 3 bases and J by 1 base, with 6 bases between them.